Listed here are 32 T cell receptor beta chains from one sample, sequenced in a study of T cell responses to AZD1222 COVID-19 vaccine (dated by TCRdb to 2020 to 2023). The sample's time point, from its label and the paper: baseline before first vaccination. The library was prepared using the immunoSEQ multiplex PCR assay. Entries here come from immuneACCESS through TCRdb and include only in-frame sequences with V and J called. Some clones fail to appear in such tables; in the studies checked, an unresolved V gene covers under half of the shortfall, and the cause of the remainder is unknown. The sample table shows over 100,000 clones, and 75% to 90% are seen once. The ten largest clones add up to roughly 20% of the sample. The specimen comprised peripheral blood, sampled on day 0 of AZD1222 vaccination. All receptors derive from an adult in good health.

The chain has TRBV9 and TRBJ2-1, with D hard to call. CDR1 SGDLS and CDR2 YYNGEE come from the germline V gene. V gave up 0 bases and J gave up 8 bases, with 18 bases separating them. The CDR3 totals 16 residues. The CDR3 is CASSVELYSFLDEQFF. The CDR3 DNA sequence: TGTGCCAGCAGCGTAGAATTGTACTCCTTTCTCGATGAGCAGTTCTTC.

This chain connects TRBV6-5 to TRBJ1-1, with D possibly TRBD1 on 6 matching bases. Germline assignment: CDR1 MNHEY and CDR2 SVGAGI. The length of the CDR3 is 16 residues. V gave up 0 bases and J gave up 7 bases, with 18 bases separating them. CDR3: CASSYSWGALGNEAFF. The CDR3 DNA is TGTGCCAGCAGTTACTCGTGGGGGGCTTTGGGAAATGAAGCTTTCTTT.

A note on this clone: Its ends do not fully match the called genes, so a read error is possible. The chain uses TRBV7-7 and TRBJ2-1; no clear D gene. The CDR3 totals 15 residues. Germline V gene sequence: CDR1 SSHAT, CDR2 FNYEAQ (reference sequence). This CDR3 is CASSLGSVSYNEQFF. The CDR3 bases are TGTGCTAGCAGCTTAGGAAGCGTCTCCTACAATGAGCAGTTCTTC. Drawing the rest from reference TRBV7-7 and TRBJ2-1, the complete variable domain is GAGVSQSPRYKVTKRGQDVTLRCDPISSHATLYWYQQALGQGPEFLTYFNYEAQPDKSGLPSDRFSAERPEGSISTLTIQRTEQRDSAMYRCASSLGSVSYNEQFFGPGTRLTVL.

The chain employs TRBV19 and TRBJ1-2, with TRBD1 matching 9 bases. The V segment lost 5 bases and the J segment 8 bases; nucleotides outside the gene matches: 6. The CDR3 sequence is 13 residues long. Per the germline V gene, CDR1 is LNHDA and CDR2 is SQIVND (reference sequence). The CDR3 DNA reads as TGTGCCAGTAGTGTACAGGGGGCGAGAGGCTACACCTTC. Its translation: CASSVQGARGYTF. Full variable domain (outside the CDR3, taken from reference TRBV19 and TRBJ1-2): DGGITQSPKYLFRKEGQNVTLSCEQNLNHDAMYWYRQDPGQGLRLIYYSQIVNDFQKGDIAEGYSVSREKKESFPLTVTSAQKNPTAFYLCASSVQGARGYTFGSGTRLTVV.

The V call is TRBV30, the J call TRBJ2-3, with TRBD2 identical over 9 bases. Unmatched junction bases numbered 9, after V lost 3 bases and J lost 5 bases. Looked up from germline, CDR1 is GTSNPN and CDR2 is SVGIG (reference sequence). CDR3 size: 15 residues. The CDR3 region is CAWRLGRGGIDTQYF. Here the CDR3 DNA reads TGTGCCTGGAGACTGGGGCGGGGGGGCATAGATACGCAGTATTTT.

The chain links TRBV9 to TRBJ1-2; possibly TRBD1 for D (6 bases). Germline CDR1 is SGDLS and CDR2 is YYNGEE. Trimming removed 4 bases from V and 1 base from J, with 11 bases in between. The CDR3 extends over 14 amino acids. In DNA, the CDR3 is TGTGCCAGCAGCTACGTGGACAGTAACTATGGCTACACCTTC. As protein: CASSYVDSNYGYTF.

The chain combines TRBV11-2 with TRBJ1-1; tentative D call: TRBD1 (6 bases). Trimming removed 0 bases at V and 8 bases at J, with 22 bases between. This CDR3 contains 17 residues. In germline, CDR1 is SGHAT, CDR2 FQNNGV. For the CDR3, the DNA is TGTGCCAGCAGCTTAGATCGAACAACAGGGACATCTCTCGAAGCTTTCTTT. Protein product: CASSLDRTTGTSLEAFF.

In its sample, this clone was seen once. The V call is TRBV6-6, the J call TRBJ2-1, with 7 bases that match TRBD1. The junction had 18 bases not matched to a gene; V was cut back by 10 bases and J by 12 bases. CDR1 MNHNY and CDR2 SVGAGI come from the germline V gene (reference sequence). The CDR3 is 14 residues long. The CDR3 region has the DNA TGTGCCACCCTCCAGAAGGGGGCCTTCTTTAGGCAGTTCTTC. Its protein is CATLQKGAFFRQFF.

The rearrangement links TRBV28 to TRBJ1-1, with D maybe TRBD1 (5 bases). V lost 11 bases and J lost 5, with 18 bases in between. Germline V gene sequence: CDR1 MDHEN, CDR2 SYDVKM. The CDR3 is made up of 13 amino acids. DNA of the CDR3: TGTGCCGGGAATTGGAGAGGGGAAACTGAAGCTTTCTTT. This codes for CAGNWRGETEAFF.

This chain joins TRBV5-4 and TRBJ2-2; D remains ambiguous. The V and J ends lost 0 bases and 1 base respectively, with 7 bases between them. The CDR3 is 15 amino acids. Germline lookup yields CDR1 SGHNT and CDR2 YYREEE (reference sequence). CDR3 in amino acids: CASSLDRVNTGELFF. In DNA form, the CDR3 reads TGTGCCAGCAGCTTGGATCGGGTGAACACCGGGGAGCTGTTTTTT.

The chain joins TRBV9 to TRBJ2-7; D unresolved. The V gene's germline CDR1 is SGDLS and CDR2 YYNGEE. This CDR3 is built from 12 residues. The V and J ends lost 0 bases and 3 bases respectively, with 4 bases between them. CDR3 sequence reads: CASSVGLYEQYF. The CDR3 DNA is TGTGCCAGCAGCGTAGGCCTCTACGAGCAGTACTTC. The full variable domain, in which reference TRBV9 and TRBJ2-7 provide the parts outside the CDR3, is DSGVTQTPKHLITATGQRVTLRCSPRSGDLSVYWYQQSLDQGLQFLIQYYNGEERAKGNILERFSAQQFPDLHSELNLSSLELGDSALYFCASSVGLYEQYFGPGTRLTVT.

The V and J genes are TRBV5-8 and TRBJ1-1; D remains unclear. The germline V gene has CDR1 SGHTS and CDR2 YDEGEE. The CDR3 is 13 residues long. The V end lost 5 bases, the J end lost 1 base, and 9 bases lay between the germline ends. The CDR3 sequence is CASSLTANTEAFF. CDR3 nucleotides: TGTGCCAGCAGTCTCACAGCGAACACTGAAGCTTTCTTT.

The chain is built from TRBV7-2 and TRBJ2-3; D is undetermined. Looked up from germline, CDR1 is SGHTA and CDR2 is FQGNSA. This CDR3 is 12 amino acids long. Trimming cost V 3 bases and J 4 bases, with 5 bases left between them. CDR3 sequence: CASSFSADTQYF. CDR3 DNA: TGTGCCAGCAGCTTCTCGGCAGATACGCAGTATTTT.

V and J are TRBV3-1 (or the pseudogene TRBV3-2) and TRBJ1-2; tentatively, D is TRBD1 (5 bases). The V gene's germline CDR1 is LGHDT and CDR2 YNNKEL (reference sequence). The V end was cut by 6 bases, the J end by 0 bases, with 14 bases between. This CDR3 is 15 amino acids long. CDR3 residues: CASSNQDRPNYGYTF. Written as DNA, the CDR3 is TGTGCCAGCAGTAACCAAGACAGACCTAACTATGGCTACACCTTC.

The chain carries TRBV9 and TRBJ2-7; D is uncertain. The CDR3 runs to 13 residues. Trimming stripped 0 bases from V and 1 base from J, with 5 bases between. Germline V lookup: CDR1 SGDLS, CDR2 YYNGEE. CDR3 nucleotide sequence: TGTGCCAGCAGCGTAGACTTGTCCTACGAGCAGTACTTC. It yields the protein CASSVDLSYEQYF. Complete variable domain (other parts from reference TRBV9 and TRBJ2-7): DSGVTQTPKHLITATGQRVTLRCSPRSGDLSVYWYQQSLDQGLQFLIQYYNGEERAKGNILERFSAQQFPDLHSELNLSSLELGDSALYFCASSVDLSYEQYFGPGTRLTVT.

The chain joins TRBV18 to TRBJ2-7, with D hard to call. The CDR3 is 13 residues long. The germline V gene encodes CDR1 KGHSH and CDR2 LQKENI. Trimming cost V 3 bases and J 6 bases, with 12 bases left between them. The CDR3 coding sequence is TGTGCCAGCTCACCGGGCCTTCTCATCGAGCAGTACTTC. Its protein is CASSPGLLIEQYF.

J is TRBJ1-2 and V is TRBV7-6; perhaps TRBD1 as D (5 bases). The V end lost 5 bases, the J end lost 1 base, and 17 bases lay between the germline ends. The CDR3 is 16 amino acids. Germline loops: CDR1 SGHVS, CDR2 FNYEAQ. This chain's CDR3 is CASSAGNRNLNYGYTF. In nucleotides, the CDR3 is TGTGCCAGCAGCGCGGGAAACAGGAACCTTAACTATGGCTACACCTTC.

V is TRBV27 and J is TRBJ2-7; 11 bases fit TRBD2. Germline assignment: CDR1 MNHEY and CDR2 SMNVEV (reference sequence). The CDR3 contains 15 residues. J lost 4 bases, V lost 6 bases, and 8 bases had no gene match. In DNA form, the CDR3 reads TGTGCCAGCAGAAATAGCGGGGGGGCCTGGTACGAGCAGTACTTC. It translates to CASRNSGGAWYEQYF.

The J gene is TRBJ2-1, the V gene TRBV5-6; D uncertain. Germline V gene lookup returns CDR1 SGHDT and CDR2 YYEEEE. V lost 2 bases, J lost 8 bases, and 5 bases lay in between. This CDR3 contains 11 residues. The CDR3 bases are TGTGCCAGCAGCTTATTCGATGAGCAGTTCTTC. As protein: CASSLFDEQFF.

V is TRBV9 and J is TRBJ2-7; the match to TRBD2 covers 14 bases. Germline CDR1 is SGDLS and CDR2 is YYNGEE. CDR3 length: 18 residues. Trimming at V came to 3 bases and at J to 0 bases, leaving 8 bases not matched to a gene. The CDR3 spells CASSAGLAGGPRSYEQYF. The DNA of the CDR3 is TGTGCCAGCAGCGCCGGACTAGCGGGGGGCCCTCGCTCCTACGAGCAGTACTTC.

The chain couples TRBV9 to TRBJ2-2; maybe TRBD1 (6 bases). Between the trimmed V and J ends, which lost 3 bases and 0 bases, there was a span of 9 bases. The CDR3 is 15 residues long. Germline loops: CDR1 SGDLS, CDR2 YYNGEE. Written as DNA, the CDR3 is TGTGCCAGCAGCGCCGGGACAACGAACACCGGGGAGCTGTTTTTT. Translation gives CASSAGTTNTGELFF.

V is TRBV6-1 and J is TRBJ2-5; 10 positions agree with TRBD1. The V gene end was trimmed by 0 bases and the J gene end by 5 bases; junction bases not matched to a gene: 6. Per the germline V gene, CDR1 is MNHNS and CDR2 is SASEGT. The CDR3 consists of 16 residues. The CDR3 DNA sequence: TGTGCCAGCAGTGAAGCGCCTGACAGGGGGCCCGAGACCCAGTACTTC. Protein product: CASSEAPDRGPETQYF.

V and J are TRBV5-1 and TRBJ1-2, with TRBD1 as a possible D gene (6 bases). This CDR3 spans 14 amino acids. Per the germline V gene, CDR1 is SGHRS and CDR2 is YFSETQ. The V end was cut by 4 bases, the J end by 0 bases, with 10 bases between. CDR3 nucleotides: TGCGCCAGCAGCCCAGGACAGACTAACTATGGCTACACCTTC. Translating gives CASSPGQTNYGYTF.

The chain recombines TRBV5-5 with TRBJ1-4; TRBD1 is a possible D gene (6 bases). With 4 bases removed from V and 0 bases from J, the gap between germline ends came to 10 bases. The CDR3 covers 15 residues. From germline, CDR1 is SGHKS and CDR2 YYEKEE (reference sequence). CDR3 loop: CASSIGQTTNEKLFF. In DNA, the CDR3 is TGTGCCAGCAGCATTGGACAGACAACTAATGAAAAACTGTTTTTT.

V and J are TRBV29-1 and TRBJ2-1, with D possibly TRBD2 on 7 matching bases. Germline-derived CDR1 and CDR2 are SQVTM and ANQGSEA. The CDR3 contains 13 residues. The V end lost 7 bases, the J end lost 5 bases, and 15 bases lay between the germline ends. In DNA form, the CDR3 reads TGCAGCGGCAGTGGGGGGGCCCACAATGAGCAGTTCTTC. This sequence encodes CSGSGGAHNEQFF.

The chain links TRBV27 to TRBJ2-7; TRBD1 is a possible D gene (6 bases). V gave up 5 bases and J gave up 5 bases, with 19 bases separating them. CDR1 is MNHEY, CDR2 SMNVEV, per germline (reference sequence). CDR3 length: 15 residues. This CDR3 is CASSLGQQGNDEQYF. CDR3 bases: TGTGCCAGCAGTCTAGGGCAACAGGGAAACGACGAGCAGTACTTC.

The chain links TRBV5-1 to TRBJ1-2, with TRBD1 matching over 7 bases. This CDR3 is built from 14 residues. The trim removed 4 bases at V and 0 bases at J, leaving 3 bases unmatched. CDR1 SGHRS and CDR2 YFSETQ come from the germline V gene. The CDR3 reads CASSTGTANYGYTF. CDR3 DNA: TGCGCCAGCAGCACCGGGACAGCTAACTATGGCTACACCTTC.

This sequence joins TRBV6-4 and TRBJ2-3, with TRBD2 matching over 9 bases. Germline CDR1 and CDR2: MRHNA and SNTAGT. The length of the CDR3 is 15 residues. V lost 3 bases to trimming and J lost 4 bases; unmatched junction nucleotides: 5. The CDR3 loop reads CASSEGSGGADTQYF. In DNA, the CDR3 is TGTGCCAGCAGTGAGGGTAGCGGGGGTGCAGATACGCAGTATTTT.

This rearrangement joins TRBV2 to TRBJ1-2; 7 bases map to TRBD1. The CDR3 loop spans 12 amino acids. Germline CDR1 and CDR2: SNHLY and FYNNEI. The ends lost 7 bases at V and 8 bases at J; junction bases unmatched: 7. The CDR3 nucleotides read TGTGCCAGCAACCGACAGGGAGAAGGCTACACCTTC. Residues: CASNRQGEGYTF.

The rearrangement uses TRBV3-1 (or the pseudogene TRBV3-2) and TRBJ1-1; D might be TRBD1 (5 bases). The CDR3 is 15 amino acids. Trimming removed 4 bases at V and 4 bases at J, with 16 bases between. Germline assignment: CDR1 LGHDT and CDR2 YNNKEL (reference sequence). The CDR3 bases are TGTGCCAGCAGCCGCGGGGGAAGGGGCTTCACTGAAGCTTTCTTT. Its protein is CASSRGGRGFTEAFF.

Here the CDR3 DNA reads TGCGCCAGCAGCCAGGCGGACAGGGACCACGAGCAGTACTTC. Its translation: CASSQADRDHEQYF. The chain combines TRBV4-1 with TRBJ2-7; TRBD1 matches 8 bases. CDR3 length: 14 amino acids. The V and J ends lost 3 bases and 5 bases, in that order; junction bases with no gene match: 6. The germline gives CDR1 MGHRA, CDR2 YSYEKL.

This chain links TRBV12-3 or TRBV12-4 with TRBJ1-4; D call uncertain. This CDR3 has 13 residues. This CDR3 reads CDLGREPNEKLFF. The CDR3 nucleotides read TGTGATCTCGGGCGAGAGCCTAATGAAAAACTGTTTTTT.